The 24 T cell receptor beta chains below come from one sample, sequenced in a study of CD8 T cells in ankylosing spondylitis. Each CDR3 protein gets one entry after TCRdb re-called the 5' RACE reads with MiXCR. The table includes under 300,000 distinct CDR3 sequences, roughly 10% detected once. The sequenced sample was blood, either unsorted or a sorted T cell fraction (not recorded which). These TCRs come from a male donor with ankylosing spondylitis or in good health (not recorded which).

This clonotype was recorded at least ten times. The rearrangement joins TRBV12-3 or TRBV12-4 to TRBJ1-1; 7 nucleotides align to TRBD1. Unmatched junction bases numbered 7, after V lost 5 bases and J lost 4 bases. The CDR3 length is 14 residues. In nucleotides, the CDR3 is TGTGCCAGCAGTCCGACAGGGTCGGTCACTGAAGCTTTCTTT. Translated, it gives CASSPTGSVTEAFF.

This clonotype appeared a few times. This sequence joins TRBV18 and TRBJ2-2; no clear D gene. The CDR3 is 13 amino acids. The germline V and J ends were trimmed by 3 bases and 7 bases, with 9 bases remaining between them. CDR1 is KGHSH, CDR2 LQKENI, per germline. The CDR3 region has the DNA TGTGCCAGCTCACCGACAAATCGCGGGGAGCTGTTTTTT. Translation: CASSPTNRGELFF.

There are a few counts of this clonotype. The chain is built from TRBV7-2 and TRBJ1-6; maybe TRBD1 (5 bases). The germline V gene has CDR1 SGHTA and CDR2 FQGNSA. Trimming shortened V by 1 base and J by 7 bases, and 8 bases separated the two germline ends. The CDR3 is 14 amino acids. The DNA of the CDR3 is TGTGCCAGCAGCTTAGTAGGGGCGAATTCACCCCTCCACTTT. It codes for CASSLVGANSPLHF.

In its sample, this clonotype was seen many times. The chain uses TRBV12-3 or TRBV12-4 and TRBJ2-1; D possibly corresponds to TRBD2 (5 bases). V lost 7 bases to trimming and J lost 12 bases, with 16 bases between them. CDR3 size: 12 residues. The CDR3 DNA follows: TGTGCCAGCAAGAGCGGTCCTCCAAGGCAGTTCTTC. Its translation is CASKSGPPRQFF.

Ten or more counts support this clonotype. The V call is TRBV12-3 or TRBV12-4, the J call TRBJ2-7, with TRBD1 matching 7 bases. The CDR3 contains 14 residues. V lost 5 bases to trimming and J lost 1 base; unmatched junction nucleotides: 5. DNA of the CDR3: TGTGCCAGCAGTCCTCCGGGACAGTCCTACGAGCAGTACTTC. It codes for CASSPPGQSYEQYF.

This clonotype has more than one count but fewer than ten. V and J are TRBV6-6 and TRBJ1-4; D remains unclear. The germline V gene encodes CDR1 MNHNY and CDR2 SVGAGI (reference sequence). The CDR3 runs 12 residues. V gave up 0 bases and J gave up 8 bases, with 4 bases separating them. The CDR3 nucleotides are TGTGCCAGCAGTTACTCGACGGAAAAACTGTTTTTT. It specifies CASSYSTEKLFF.

The chain combines TRBV5-1 with TRBJ2-1; 9 nucleotides agree with TRBD2. Trimming took 0 bases from V and 1 from J; bases not matched to a gene: 2. Germline V gene lookup returns CDR1 SGHRS and CDR2 YFSETQ. The CDR3 contains 16 residues. The CDR3 DNA reads as TGCGCCAGCAGCTTGGAAGCGGGAGGTTCCTACAATGAGCAGTTCTTC. Its protein is CASSLEAGGSYNEQFF. Supplemented by reference TRBV5-1 and TRBJ2-1, the full variable domain reads KAGVTQTPRYLIKTRGQQVTLSCSPISGHRSVSWYQQTPGQGLQFLFEYFSETQRNKGNFPGRFSGRQFSNSRSEMNVSTLELGDSALYLCASSLEAGGSYNEQFFGPGTRLTVL.

The chain links TRBV12-3 or TRBV12-4 to TRBJ1-4; tentative D call: TRBD1 (6 bases). V was shortened by 6 bases and J by 6 bases, with 11 bases between the two germline ends. This CDR3 spans 13 amino acids. The CDR3: CASSPGHHEKLFF. The DNA for the CDR3 is TGTGCCAGCAGCCCGGGACATCATGAAAAACTGTTTTTT.

This clonotype was picked up many times. The chain joins TRBV28 to TRBJ1-3, with D possibly matching TRBD1 (5 bases). The germline V gene encodes CDR1 MDHEN and CDR2 SYDVKM. CDR3 length: 17 amino acids. The V and J ends lost 5 bases and 16 bases respectively, with 33 bases between them. In DNA form, the CDR3 reads TGTGCCAGCAGTCCTGCTTATGGATCTGGAAACCCGATGGGGACTTATTTT. This translates into CASSPAYGSGNPMGTYF.

In the case of this clonotype: A clone one base away is much larger, so this may be a read error. The rearrangement uses TRBV15 and TRBJ1-2; no reliable D call. V gave up 3 bases and J gave up 8 bases, with 10 bases separating them. This CDR3 contains 12 residues. Germline V gene sequence: CDR1 LNHNV, CDR2 YYDKDF (reference sequence). Here the CDR3 reads CATSSDRRGYTF. The CDR3 nucleotides are TGTGCCACCAGCAGCGATCGTCGGGGCTACACCTTC.

Many counts were recorded for this clonotype. This CDR3 is CAISSTWTGVSNEQYF. The CDR3 DNA is TGTGCCATCAGTTCAACGTGGACAGGGGTCAGCAACGAGCAGTACTTC. The J gene is TRBJ2-7, the V gene TRBV10-3; 9 nucleotides line up with TRBD1. Germline lookup yields CDR1 ENHRY and CDR2 SYGVKD. Trimming removed 5 bases from V and 5 bases from J; junction bases left unmatched: 13. The CDR3 consists of 16 residues.

This clonotype was seen at least ten times. The chain employs TRBV12-3 or TRBV12-4 and TRBJ2-2; D unclear. The CDR3 totals 14 residues. Deletions cut 2 bases from V and 1 base from J, with 5 bases between. CDR3 nucleotide sequence: TGTGCCAGCAGTTTATACGGGAACACCGGGGAGCTGTTTTTT. Its translation: CASSLYGNTGELFF.

This clonotype was detected ten times or more. The chain links TRBV2 to TRBJ2-1; the match to TRBD2 covers 11 bases. V was pared by 6 bases and J by 3 bases, with 4 bases of the junction left unmatched. The CDR3 contains 15 residues. Germline V gene lookup returns CDR1 SNHLY and CDR2 FYNNEI. This CDR3 reads CASRVTSGVYNEQFF. The CDR3 nucleotides read TGTGCCAGCAGGGTGACTAGCGGGGTCTACAATGAGCAGTTCTTC.

This clonotype was observed many times. The J gene is TRBJ1-2, the V gene TRBV12-3 or TRBV12-4; D unresolved. The CDR3 covers 15 residues. The V and J ends lost 3 bases and 1 base respectively, with 12 bases between them. The DNA for the CDR3 is TGTGCCAGCAGTTTTAAGGCCGGGGATAACTATGGCTACACCTTC. It codes for CASSFKAGDNYGYTF.

This clonotype was detected many times. The V call is TRBV7-2, the J call TRBJ2-7; no clear D. CDR1 is SGHTA, CDR2 FQGNSA, per germline. The CDR3 sequence is 13 residues long. Deletions cut 4 bases from V and 4 bases from J, with 11 bases between. The CDR3 DNA reads TGTGCCAGCAGCTCTTACTCTCTATACGAGCAGTACTTC. Protein product: CASSSYSLYEQYF.

This clonotype appeared many times. The chain employs TRBV5-1 and TRBJ1-4, with TRBD1 identical over 8 bases. CDR1 is SGHRS, CDR2 YFSETQ, per germline. The CDR3 is 14 residues long. With V trimmed by 3 bases and J by 8 bases, 6 bases remained unmatched. CDR3 region: CASSSTGEGEKLFF. In nucleotides, the CDR3 is TGCGCCAGCAGCTCGACAGGGGAAGGGGAAAAACTGTTTTTT.

The chain uses TRBV4-2 and TRBJ2-5; D gene unclear. V was clipped by 0 bases and J by 4 bases, with 15 bases between them. This CDR3 comprises 16 residues. CDR1 is LGHNA, CDR2 YNFKEQ, per germline. In DNA, the CDR3 is TGTGCCAGCAGCCAAGATGGGCTGAAAGTGTTAGAGACCCAGTACTTC. This gives the protein CASSQDGLKVLETQYF.

This chain joins TRBV20-1 and TRBJ2-7, with D perhaps TRBD1 (8 bases). This CDR3 contains 15 residues. Trimming cost V 3 bases and J 3 bases, with 18 bases left between them. Germline-derived CDR1 and CDR2 are DFQATT and SNEGSKA (reference sequence). The CDR3: CSASGGGTGDYEQYF. The CDR3 region has the DNA TGCAGTGCTAGTGGGGGGGGGACAGGTGACTACGAGCAGTACTTC.

This clonotype has ten or more counts. This chain uses TRBV20-1 with TRBJ2-7; the D gene is possibly TRBD2 (5 bases). CDR3 length: 13 amino acids. Germline V gene sequence: CDR1 DFQATT, CDR2 SNEGSKA (reference sequence). V dropped 7 bases and J dropped 3 bases, with 16 bases sitting between them. The CDR3 DNA is TGCAGTGGCAGCAGTCCGGACTTCTACGAGCAGTACTTC. Its translation is CSGSSPDFYEQYF.

This clonotype has ten or more counts. Written as DNA, the CDR3 is TGTGCCACCAGCAATCCCCCCTCCGACAGACTCTATGGCTACACCTTC. Translating it yields CATSNPPSDRLYGYTF. The chain is built from TRBV15 and TRBJ1-2; tentative D call: TRBD1 (5 bases). The CDR3 has 16 amino acids. Germline CDR1 and CDR2: LNHNV and YYDKDF (reference sequence). V shed 4 bases and J shed 4 bases, with 19 bases lying between them. Full variable domain (missing parts from reference TRBV15 and TRBJ1-2): DAMVIQNPRYQVTQFGKPVTLSCSQTLNHNVMYWYQQKSSQAPKLLFHYYDKDFNNEADTPDNFQSRRPNTSFCFLDIRSPGLGDTAMYLCATSNPPSDRLYGYTFGSGTRLTVV.

This clonotype was found many times. This chain links TRBV7-9 with TRBJ2-3, with TRBD2 matching over 13 bases. Germline V gives CDR1 SEHNR, CDR2 FQNEAQ (reference sequence). This CDR3 spans 17 amino acids. V trimming: 4 bases; J trimming: 3 bases; junction bases outside the gene matches: 7. The CDR3 here is CASSSPTSGGQTDTQYF. DNA of the CDR3: TGTGCCAGCAGCTCCCCGACTAGCGGGGGGCAAACAGATACGCAGTATTTT.

This clonotype was picked up many times. The V call is TRBV5-1, the J call TRBJ1-5; possible D gene TRBD1, 5 bases. The CDR3 consists of 15 residues. V gave up 4 bases and J gave up 3 bases, with 14 bases separating them. Per germline, CDR1 SGHRS and CDR2 YFSETQ. The CDR3 is CASSPDSTLNQPQHF. In nucleotides, the CDR3 is TGCGCCAGCAGCCCTGACAGCACTCTCAATCAGCCCCAGCATTTT.

This clonotype was observed a handful of times. The chain recombines TRBV7-2 with TRBJ1-5; D might be TRBD1 (6 bases). The CDR3 is 16 amino acids. CDR1 SGHTA and CDR2 FQGNSA come from the germline V gene. The V and J ends lost 1 base and 3 bases respectively, with 13 bases between them. CDR3 nucleotide sequence: TGTGCCAGCAGCTTAGGGGGGCAGGGCCACAATCAGCCCCAGCATTTT. Translated, it gives CASSLGGQGHNQPQHF.

This clonotype occurred many times. The chain couples TRBV12-3 or TRBV12-4 to TRBJ1-4; 7 bases fit TRBD1. V lost 7 bases and J lost 8; bases outside the gene matches: 10. The CDR3 has 14 residues. Here the CDR3 DNA reads TGTGCCAGCACCTTCGACAGGGTCGGAGAAAAACTGTTTTTT. Amino acid sequence: CASTFDRVGEKLFF.